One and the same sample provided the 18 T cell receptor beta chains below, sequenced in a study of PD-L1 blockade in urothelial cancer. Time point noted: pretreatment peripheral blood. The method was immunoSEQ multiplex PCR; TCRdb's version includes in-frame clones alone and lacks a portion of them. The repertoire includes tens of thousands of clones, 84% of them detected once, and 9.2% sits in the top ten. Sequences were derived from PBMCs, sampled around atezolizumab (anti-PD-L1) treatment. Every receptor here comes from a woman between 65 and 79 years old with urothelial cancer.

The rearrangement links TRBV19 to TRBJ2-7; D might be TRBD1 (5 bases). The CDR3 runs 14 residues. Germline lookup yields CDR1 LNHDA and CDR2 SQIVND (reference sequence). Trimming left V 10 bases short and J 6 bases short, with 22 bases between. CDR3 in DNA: TGTGCCACAGCTAAGGGCGACAGTTTCGGCGAGCAGTACTTC. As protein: CATAKGDSFGEQYF. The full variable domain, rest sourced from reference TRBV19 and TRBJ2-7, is DGGITQSPKYLFRKEGQNVTLSCEQNLNHDAMYWYRQDPGQGLRLIYYSQIVNDFQKGDIAEGYSVSREKKESFPLTVTSAQKNPTAFYLCATAKGDSFGEQYFGPGTRLTVT.

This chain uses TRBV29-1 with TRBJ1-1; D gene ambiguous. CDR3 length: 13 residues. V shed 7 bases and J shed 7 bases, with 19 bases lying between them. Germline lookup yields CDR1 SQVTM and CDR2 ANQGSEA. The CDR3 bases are TGCAGCGCGGGAAAAACCGGGGATAGTGAAGCTTTCTTT. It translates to CSAGKTGDSEAFF.

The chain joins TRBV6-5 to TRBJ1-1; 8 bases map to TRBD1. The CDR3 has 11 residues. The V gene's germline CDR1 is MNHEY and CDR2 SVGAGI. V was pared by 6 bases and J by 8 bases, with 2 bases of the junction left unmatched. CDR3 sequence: CASSGQGEAFF. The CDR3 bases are TGTGCCAGCAGCGGACAGGGCGAAGCTTTCTTT.

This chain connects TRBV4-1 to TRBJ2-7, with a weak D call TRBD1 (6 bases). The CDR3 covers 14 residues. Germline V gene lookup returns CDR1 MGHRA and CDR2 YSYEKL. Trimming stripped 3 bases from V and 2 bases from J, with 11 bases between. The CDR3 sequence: CASSHDYRAYEQYF. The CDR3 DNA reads TGCGCCAGCAGCCACGATTACAGGGCCTACGAGCAGTACTTC.

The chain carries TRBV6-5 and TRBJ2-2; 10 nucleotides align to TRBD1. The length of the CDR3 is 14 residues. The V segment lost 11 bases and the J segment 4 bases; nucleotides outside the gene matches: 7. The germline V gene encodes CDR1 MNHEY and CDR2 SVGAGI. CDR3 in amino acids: CASGDRGLTGELFF. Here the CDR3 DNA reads TGTGCCTCTGGAGACAGGGGGCTCACCGGGGAGCTGTTTTTT.

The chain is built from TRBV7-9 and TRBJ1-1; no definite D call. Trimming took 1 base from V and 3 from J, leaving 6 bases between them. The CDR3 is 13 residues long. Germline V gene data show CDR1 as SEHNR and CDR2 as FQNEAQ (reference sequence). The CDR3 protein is CASSLGRYTEAFF. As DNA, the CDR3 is TGTGCCAGCAGCTTAGGCAGGTACACTGAAGCTTTCTTT.

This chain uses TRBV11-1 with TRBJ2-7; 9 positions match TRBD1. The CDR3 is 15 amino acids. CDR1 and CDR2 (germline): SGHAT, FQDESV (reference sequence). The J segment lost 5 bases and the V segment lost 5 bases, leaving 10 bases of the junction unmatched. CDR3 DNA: TGTGCCAGCAGCCCTACGGACAGGGGCAAGCACGAGCAGTACTTC. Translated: CASSPTDRGKHEQYF.

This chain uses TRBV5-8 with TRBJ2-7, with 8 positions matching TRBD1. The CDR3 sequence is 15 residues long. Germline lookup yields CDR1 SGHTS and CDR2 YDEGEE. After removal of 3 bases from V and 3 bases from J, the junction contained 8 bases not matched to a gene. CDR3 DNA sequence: TGTGCCAGCAGCTCGGCGGGGACAGGTAGCTACGAGCAGTACTTC. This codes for CASSSAGTGSYEQYF.

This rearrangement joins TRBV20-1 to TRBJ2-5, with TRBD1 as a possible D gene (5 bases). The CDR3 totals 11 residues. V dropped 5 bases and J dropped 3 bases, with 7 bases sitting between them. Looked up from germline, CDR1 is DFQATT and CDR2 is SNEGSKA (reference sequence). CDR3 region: CSAGREETQYF. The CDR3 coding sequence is TGCAGTGCTGGCAGGGAAGAGACCCAGTACTTC.

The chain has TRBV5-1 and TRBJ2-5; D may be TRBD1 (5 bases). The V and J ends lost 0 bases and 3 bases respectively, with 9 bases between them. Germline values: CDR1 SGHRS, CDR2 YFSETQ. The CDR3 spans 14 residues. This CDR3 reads CASSLALGEETQYF. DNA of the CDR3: TGCGCCAGCAGCTTGGCCCTAGGGGAAGAGACCCAGTACTTC.

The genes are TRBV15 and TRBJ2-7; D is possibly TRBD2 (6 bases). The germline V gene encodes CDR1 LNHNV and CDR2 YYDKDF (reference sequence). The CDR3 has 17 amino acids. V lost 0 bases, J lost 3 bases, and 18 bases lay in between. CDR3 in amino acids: CATSRDPPGTLHYEQYF. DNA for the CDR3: TGTGCCACCAGCAGAGATCCTCCCGGGACTCTACACTACGAGCAGTACTTC.

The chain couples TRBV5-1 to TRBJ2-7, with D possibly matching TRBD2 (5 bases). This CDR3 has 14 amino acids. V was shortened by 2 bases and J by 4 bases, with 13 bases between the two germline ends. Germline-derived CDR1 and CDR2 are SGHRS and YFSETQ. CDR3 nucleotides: TGCGCCAGCAGCTTCGGAGGTTCGATTTACGAGCAGTACTTC. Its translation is CASSFGGSIYEQYF. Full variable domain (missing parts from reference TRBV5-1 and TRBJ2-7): KAGVTQTPRYLIKTRGQQVTLSCSPISGHRSVSWYQQTPGQGLQFLFEYFSETQRNKGNFPGRFSGRQFSNSRSEMNVSTLELGDSALYLCASSFGGSIYEQYFGPGTRLTVT.

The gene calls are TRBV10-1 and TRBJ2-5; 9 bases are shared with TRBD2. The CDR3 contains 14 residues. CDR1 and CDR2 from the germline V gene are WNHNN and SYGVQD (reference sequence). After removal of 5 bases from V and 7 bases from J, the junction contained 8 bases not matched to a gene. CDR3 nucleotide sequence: TGCGCCAGCAGTCCCTTAGCGGGAGCGGGGACCCAGTACTTC. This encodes CASSPLAGAGTQYF.

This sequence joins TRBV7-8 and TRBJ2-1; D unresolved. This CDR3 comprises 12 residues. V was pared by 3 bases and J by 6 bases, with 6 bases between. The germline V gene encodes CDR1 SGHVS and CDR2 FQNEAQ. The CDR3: CASSFESNEQFF. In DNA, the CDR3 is TGTGCCAGCAGCTTTGAGAGCAATGAGCAGTTCTTC.

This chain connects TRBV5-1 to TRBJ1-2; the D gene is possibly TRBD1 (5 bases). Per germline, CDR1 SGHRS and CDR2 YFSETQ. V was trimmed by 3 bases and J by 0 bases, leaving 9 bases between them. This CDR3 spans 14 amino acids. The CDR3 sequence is CASSSLTANYGYTF. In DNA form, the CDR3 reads TGCGCCAGCAGCTCGCTGACAGCTAACTATGGCTACACCTTC.

CDR3 bases: TGTGCCAGCTCACTGGGCCTCGGCAGCTCCTACGAGCAGTACTTC. Translating gives CASSLGLGSSYEQYF. The gene calls are TRBV18 and TRBJ2-7; the D is unclear. V lost 4 bases, J lost 0 bases, and 13 bases lay in between. Germline lookup yields CDR1 KGHSH and CDR2 LQKENI. CDR3 size: 15 residues.

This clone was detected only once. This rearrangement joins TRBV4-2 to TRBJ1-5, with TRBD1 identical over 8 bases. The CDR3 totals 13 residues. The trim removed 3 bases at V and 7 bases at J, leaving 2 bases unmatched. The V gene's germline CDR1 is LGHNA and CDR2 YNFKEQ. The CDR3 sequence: CASSQDRDQPQHF. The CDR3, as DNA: TGTGCCAGCAGCCAGGACAGGGACCAGCCCCAGCATTTT.

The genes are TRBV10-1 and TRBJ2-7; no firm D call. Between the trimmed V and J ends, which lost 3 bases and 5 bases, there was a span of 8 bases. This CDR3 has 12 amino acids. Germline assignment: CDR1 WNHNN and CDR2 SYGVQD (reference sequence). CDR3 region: CASSDFPNEQYF. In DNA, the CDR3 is TGCGCCAGCAGTGACTTTCCTAACGAGCAGTACTTC.